One and the same sample provided the 31 T cell receptor beta chains below, sequenced in a study of blood T cell repertoires in COVID-19. The method was immunoSEQ multiplex PCR; TCRdb's version includes in-frame clones alone and lacks a portion of them. The sample lists roughly 150,000 clones, roughly 86% occurring once. The material sequenced was peripheral blood. These TCRs come from a human donor with acute or convalescent COVID-19. The donor label of this sample is uncertain.

CDR3 nucleotides: TGTGCCAGCTCACCGGACAGGACAGCTAATTCACCCCTCCACTTT. As protein: CASSPDRTANSPLHF. This sequence joins TRBV18 and TRBJ1-6, with 7 bases identical to TRBD1. Germline assignment: CDR1 KGHSH and CDR2 LQKENI. V shed 3 bases, J shed 6 bases, and the junction held 5 bases outside the gene matches. The CDR3 totals 15 residues.

V usage is TRBV5-4 and J usage is TRBJ1-4, with 10 bases that match TRBD1. The germline CDR1 and CDR2 sequences are SGHNT and YYREEE (reference sequence). CDR3 size: 14 residues. J was trimmed by 5 bases and V by 4 bases; bases with no gene match: 2. The CDR3 nucleotides read TGTGCCAGCAGCCGGGGACAGGGGAATGAAAAACTGTTTTTT. Translating gives CASSRGQGNEKLFF.

This clone was seen at least ten times. The rearrangement joins TRBV25-1 to TRBJ1-5; 7 bases are a match to TRBD1. The V and J ends lost 1 base and 2 bases, in that order; junction bases with no gene match: 5. The CDR3 is 16 residues long. Germline-derived CDR1 and CDR2 are MGHDK and SYGVNS. The DNA of the CDR3 is TGTGCCAGCAGTGAATCTGGAGGGACAGGCAATCAGCCCCAGCATTTT. Translating it yields CASSESGGTGNQPQHF.

The chain recombines TRBV28 with TRBJ1-4; TRBD1 agrees at 7 bases. The CDR3 runs 15 residues. The germline CDR1 and CDR2 sequences are MDHEN and SYDVKM. Germline trimming cut 6 bases from V and 3 bases from J; bases unmatched to any gene: 7. CDR3 coding DNA: TGTGCCAGCAGCCTCAGGGACAGCCCTAATGAAAAACTGTTTTTT. This encodes CASSLRDSPNEKLFF.

The chain couples TRBV2 to TRBJ2-5; 13 nucleotides agree with TRBD2. CDR1 SNHLY and CDR2 FYNNEI come from the germline V gene. This CDR3 spans 14 amino acids. Trimming took 6 bases from V and 5 from J; bases not matched to a gene: 3. The CDR3 DNA reads TGTGCCAGCAGGGGACTAGCGGGGTGGGAGACCCAGTACTTC. Translation gives CASRGLAGWETQYF.

The genes are TRBV7-2 and TRBJ1-2, with D perhaps matching TRBD1 (6 bases). The CDR3 is 17 amino acids. Germline CDR1 reads SGHTA; CDR2 reads FQGNSA. The germline V and J ends were trimmed by 1 base and 6 bases, with 21 bases remaining between them. The CDR3 here is CASSLGGAGAGIDGYTF. The CDR3, as DNA: TGTGCCAGCAGCTTAGGAGGGGCAGGGGCGGGCATAGATGGCTACACCTTC.

The chain carries TRBV4-1 and TRBJ1-2, with TRBD1 identical over 7 bases. CDR3 length: 15 amino acids. The V gene's germline CDR1 is MGHRA and CDR2 YSYEKL. V lost 3 bases, J lost 7 bases, and 11 bases stayed unmatched. The CDR3 nucleotides are TGCGCCAGCAGCCAGGGTGACAGGGAACACGGTGGCTACACCTTC. Translated, it gives CASSQGDREHGGYTF.

The rearrangement uses TRBV6-6 and TRBJ2-3; D might be TRBD2 (7 bases). Germline CDR1 MNHNY, CDR2 SVGAGI (reference sequence). Trimming shortened V by 8 bases and J by 2 bases, and 17 bases separated the two germline ends. The CDR3 is made up of 15 amino acids. The CDR3 loop is CASLLGGGPTDTQYF. Written as DNA, the CDR3 is TGTGCCAGCCTGCTGGGAGGGGGGCCCACAGATACGCAGTATTTT.

The rearrangement uses TRBV2 and TRBJ2-2, with a tentative D call TRBD2 (5 bases). The CDR3 contains 13 residues. Germline CDR1 and CDR2: SNHLY and FYNNEI. V lost 6 bases and J lost 4, with 9 bases in between. The CDR3 DNA is TGTGCCAGCAGACTAGTCAGCACCGGGGAGCTGTTTTTT. Encoded protein: CASRLVSTGELFF.

The CDR3 coding sequence is TGTGCCTGGAGTTTAACAGGGTTCGGGGAAAAACTGTTTTTT. Translating it yields CAWSLTGFGEKLFF. The chain joins TRBV30 to TRBJ1-4; tentatively, D is TRBD1 (6 bases). Germline V gene lookup returns CDR1 GTSNPN and CDR2 SVGIG (reference sequence). The CDR3 covers 14 residues. The ends were cut back, 2 bases at V and 8 bases at J, with 15 bases in the middle.

This chain connects TRBV28 to TRBJ1-2; D is possibly TRBD1 (5 bases). Trimming removed 8 bases at V and 5 bases at J, with 12 bases between. CDR3 length: 12 residues. CDR1 and CDR2 (germline): MDHEN, SYDVKM. CDR3 sequence (DNA): TGTGCCAGCCAGGGCTCAGGGTATGGCTACACCTTC. Translation: CASQGSGYGYTF.

The chain links TRBV5-1 to TRBJ1-1; the D gene is possibly TRBD1 (6 bases). The V gene lost 4 bases and the J gene lost 6 bases, with 10 bases spanning the gap. Germline V gives CDR1 SGHRS, CDR2 YFSETQ. The CDR3 covers 12 residues. This chain's CDR3 is CASSPTGPEAFF. The CDR3 DNA reads as TGCGCCAGCAGCCCAACAGGGCCTGAAGCTTTCTTT.

This chain links TRBV10-3 with TRBJ1-2, with 9 nucleotides matching TRBD1. Germline CDR1 reads ENHRY; CDR2 reads SYGVKD. Trimming removed 4 bases from V and 5 bases from J; junction bases left unmatched: 8. The CDR3 consists of 15 residues. CDR3 residues: CAISALDRGEYGYTF. CDR3 coding DNA: TGTGCCATCAGTGCCCTGGACAGGGGAGAATATGGCTACACCTTC.

The chain is built from TRBV6-1 and TRBJ2-7; 8 nucleotides match TRBD2. This CDR3 is built from 16 residues. CDR1 and CDR2 from the germline V gene are MNHNS and SASEGT. J was trimmed by 3 bases and V by 0 bases; bases with no gene match: 7. CDR3 loop: CASSEARGGGLYEQYF. CDR3 DNA: TGTGCCAGCAGTGAAGCGCGGGGCGGGGGGCTCTACGAGCAGTACTTC.

This chain links TRBV12-3 or TRBV12-4 with TRBJ1-6, with 7 positions matching TRBD1. The CDR3 is made up of 13 amino acids. V trimming: 4 bases; J trimming: 9 bases; junction bases outside the gene matches: 3. CDR3 in amino acids: CASSSQGGSPLHF. The CDR3 nucleotides read TGTGCCAGCAGTTCCCAGGGGGGTTCACCCCTCCACTTT.

This clone was counted many times. The chain links TRBV7-9 to TRBJ1-5, with D uncertain. Trimming shortened V by 5 bases and J by 6 bases, and 14 bases separated the two germline ends. Per germline, CDR1 SEHNR and CDR2 FQNEAQ (reference sequence). CDR3 length: 14 residues. The CDR3 DNA reads TGTGCCAGCAGCCCCGGTGGACTCGTTCAGCCCCAGCATTTT. It specifies CASSPGGLVQPQHF.

The table lists this clone with a few counts. The chain links TRBV30 to TRBJ1-6, with D unclear. Germline V gene sequence: CDR1 GTSNPN, CDR2 SVGIG (reference sequence). The length of the CDR3 is 14 residues. V lost 3 bases, J lost 0 bases, and 6 bases lay in between. The CDR3 nucleotides are TGTGCCTGGAGGGCAGACTCCTATAATTCACCCCTCCACTTT. Translation gives CAWRADSYNSPLHF.

V usage is TRBV7-8 and J usage is TRBJ1-1, with D possibly being TRBD1 (6 bases). The germline V gene has CDR1 SGHVS and CDR2 FQNEAQ. V lost 6 bases to trimming and J lost 2 bases, with 16 bases between them. The CDR3 is 15 amino acids. CDR3 sequence (DNA): TGTGCCAGCAGGGGGTCCCACAGGGACAACACTGAAGCTTTCTTT. It yields the protein CASRGSHRDNTEAFF.

This clone has just a few counts. V and J are TRBV7-9 and TRBJ1-2, with D unresolved. V was clipped by 7 bases and J by 5 bases, with 11 bases between them. The CDR3 runs 12 residues. The germline gives CDR1 SEHNR, CDR2 FQNEAQ (reference sequence). CDR3 sequence reads: CASTSTRYGYTF. CDR3 in DNA: TGTGCCAGCACCAGCACGCGGTATGGCTACACCTTC.

This sequence joins TRBV5-1 and TRBJ1-5, with 11 positions matching TRBD1. The V segment lost 3 bases and the J segment 6 bases; nucleotides outside the gene matches: 2. CDR3 size: 14 residues. The germline CDR1 and CDR2 sequences are SGHRS and YFSETQ. Written as DNA, the CDR3 is TGCGCCAGCAGCTGGACAGGGGGCGGTCAGCCCCAGCATTTT. Protein sequence: CASSWTGGGQPQHF.

This clone was found once. The DNA for the CDR3 is TGTGCCAGCAGCCCCCAGGGCAGCAACACTGAAGCTTTCTTT. This gives the protein CASSPQGSNTEAFF. V is TRBV7-3 and J is TRBJ1-1; D may be TRBD1 (5 bases). CDR1 and CDR2 from the germline V gene are SGHTA and FQGTGA. This CDR3 is 14 amino acids long. The ends were cut back, 5 bases at V and 2 bases at J, with 12 bases in the middle.

The chain is built from TRBV7-2 and TRBJ1-5; 8 bases are shared with TRBD1. The germline gives CDR1 SGHTA, CDR2 FQGNSA. V lost 3 bases, J lost 4 bases, and 5 bases stayed unmatched. The CDR3 length is 15 residues. The CDR3 is CASSFSGQENQPQHF. The CDR3, as DNA: TGTGCCAGCAGCTTCTCGGGACAGGAGAATCAGCCCCAGCATTTT.

The CDR3 DNA follows: TGTGCCAGCAGCTTAGGGGGACAGTCCCCAGGAGGCTACACCTTC. Amino acids: CASSLGGQSPGGYTF. This chain joins TRBV7-2 and TRBJ1-2, with 7 bases fitting TRBD1. CDR1 and CDR2 (germline): SGHTA, FQGNSA. With 1 base clipped from V and 8 bases from J, the junction kept 10 bases outside the gene matches. The CDR3 loop spans 15 amino acids.

This sequence joins TRBV6-5 and TRBJ1-2; no clear D gene. V was cut by 6 bases and J by 4 bases, with 15 bases left in between. Per the germline V gene, CDR1 is MNHEY and CDR2 is SVGAGI. The length of the CDR3 is 14 residues. The DNA for the CDR3 is TGTGCCAGCAGCTACCGGGAGGGTATCTATGGCTACACCTTC. The encoded protein is CASSYREGIYGYTF.

V is TRBV19 and J is TRBJ1-3; D unresolved. The germline gives CDR1 LNHDA, CDR2 SQIVND (reference sequence). V was cut by 6 bases and J by 0 bases, with 12 bases left in between. The CDR3 has 15 amino acids. The CDR3 DNA reads TGTGCCAGTAGCCATTTACACGTCTCTGGAAACACCATATATTTT. Its protein product is CASSHLHVSGNTIYF.

The genes are TRBV2 and TRBJ2-2; 8 bases are a match to TRBD1. The CDR3 sequence is 14 residues long. The germline V gene encodes CDR1 SNHLY and CDR2 FYNNEI. V dropped 6 bases and J dropped 5; count of bases not matched to a gene: 5. CDR3 DNA: TGTGCCAGCAGCGGACAGGGAAATACCGGGGAGCTGTTTTTT. It codes for CASSGQGNTGELFF.

This rearrangement joins TRBV27 to TRBJ2-7; a weak D match, TRBD2 (5 bases). V lost 2 bases, J lost 1 base, and 6 bases lay in between. This CDR3 is 13 amino acids long. Per the germline V gene, CDR1 is MNHEY and CDR2 is SMNVEV (reference sequence). The CDR3 sequence is CASSLGRSYEQYF. CDR3 sequence (DNA): TGTGCCAGCAGTTTAGGGAGATCCTACGAGCAGTACTTC.

The chain is built from TRBV19 and TRBJ2-4; D might be TRBD2 (7 bases). This CDR3 is built from 15 residues. In germline, CDR1 is LNHDA, CDR2 SQIVND (reference sequence). V shed 5 bases and J shed 10 bases, with 21 bases lying between them. CDR3 sequence: CASSPQRGGNGIQYF. DNA of the CDR3: TGTGCCAGTAGTCCCCAAAGGGGGGGCAATGGGATTCAGTACTTC.

This clone has more than one count but fewer than ten. The rearrangement links TRBV19 to TRBJ1-1; the match to TRBD1 covers 9 bases. V shed 2 bases, J shed 4 bases, and the junction held 5 bases outside the gene matches. Germline-derived CDR1 and CDR2 are LNHDA and SQIVND (reference sequence). This CDR3 is built from 15 residues. CDR3 sequence (DNA): TGTGCCAGTAGTATAACGGGGACAGGGCTCACTGAAGCTTTCTTT. Translation: CASSITGTGLTEAFF.

A word on this clone: It may be a read error: a sequence one base away is much more abundant. This sequence joins TRBV2 and TRBJ1-2, with 10 bases identical to TRBD1. The CDR3 is 19 amino acids. Germline values: CDR1 SNHLY, CDR2 FYNNEI. DNA for the CDR3: TGTGCCAGCAGTGAAGGGAGACCGGGACAGGGGCGCGGGGCCTATAGCTACACCTTC. Its protein product is CASSEGRPGQGRGAYSYTF.

This clone was detected only once. This chain links TRBV7-2 with TRBJ2-4; 8 nucleotides agree with TRBD2. The CDR3 length is 16 residues. Germline CDR1 and CDR2: SGHTA and FQGNSA. Trimming took 2 bases from V and 1 from J; bases not matched to a gene: 4. The CDR3: CASSLYPGGAKNIQYF. The CDR3 nucleotides read TGTGCCAGCAGCTTATATCCGGGGGGGGCCAAAAACATTCAGTACTTC.